This TCR beta chain was sequenced for a study of T cell repertoires in cytomegalovirus infection. TCRdb re-called the reads with MiXCR, one entry per CDR3 protein. This repertoire shows some 800,000 distinct CDR3 sequences, less than 35% found once; its top ten account for roughly 12%. Trimming removed 8 bases from V and 3 bases from J, with 10 bases in between. The CDR3 has 12 residues. Germline V lookup: CDR1 MNHEY, CDR2 SMNVEV (reference sequence). Worth noting for this clonotype: Antigen: not known.

This sequence originates from a human donor in good health (CMV status not recorded). Some clones in this sample may be carry-over from other donors' samples. Here the sequenced sample was cultured CD8+ T cells from PBMCs, taken from culture after CMV antigen stimulation. The V gene is TRBV27, the J gene TRBJ1-1, with a possible D match to TRBD1 (5 bases). The CDR3 coding sequence is TGTGCCAGCGTTGGGGGTTACACTGAAGCTTTCTTT. It translates to CASVGGYTEAFF.